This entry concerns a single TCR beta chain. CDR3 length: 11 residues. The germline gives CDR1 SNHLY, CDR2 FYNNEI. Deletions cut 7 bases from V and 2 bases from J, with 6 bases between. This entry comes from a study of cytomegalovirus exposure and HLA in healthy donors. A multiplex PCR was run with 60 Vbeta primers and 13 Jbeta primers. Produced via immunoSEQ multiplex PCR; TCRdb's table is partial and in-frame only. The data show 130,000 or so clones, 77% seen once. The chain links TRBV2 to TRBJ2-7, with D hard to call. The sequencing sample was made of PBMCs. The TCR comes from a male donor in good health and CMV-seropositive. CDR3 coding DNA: TGTGCCAGCAAAGAGGCCTACGAGCAGTACTTC. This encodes CASKEAYEQYF.